This is a list of T cell receptor beta chains from one sample in a study of cytomegalovirus exposure and HLA in healthy donors. Clones were read by immunoSEQ multiplex PCR, and TCRdb kept only the in-frame ones, dropping some. Of approximately 190,000 clones listed, around four fifths are singletons. The sequenced sample was PBMCs. Source of these receptors: a woman between 45 and 65 years old in good health and CMV-seropositive. Each CDR3 is given with its conserved first and last residue. Fields, in order: J gene, clone size, V gene, D gene, CDR3 protein, CDR3 DNA. A D gene is named only where the DNA matches it firmly. Clone size appears in some rows only: once, few, many, or a class for an expanded clone.

>TRBJ2-7|-|TRBV29-1|-
CSVEEESTGLAYEQYF
TGCAGCGTTGAAGAAGAGAGCACAGGGTTAGCCTACGAGCAGTACTTC
>TRBJ1-4|-|TRBV4-1|-
CASSQDGGGFREKLFF
TGCGCCAGCAGCCAAGATGGGGGGGGCTTTCGTGAAAAACTGTTTTTT
>TRBJ1-3|-|TRBV19|-
CASRQDRSGNTIYF
TGTGCCAGCAGACAGGACCGCTCTGGAAACACCATATATTTT
>TRBJ2-1|-|TRBV7-3|-
CASSLSGGAYNEQFF
TGTGCCAGCAGCTTAAGCGGCGGGGCCTACAATGAGCAGTTCTTC
>TRBJ2-1|-|TRBV5-1|-
CASSLEGWANNEQFF
TGCGCCAGCAGCTTGGAGGGGTGGGCCAACAATGAGCAGTTCTTC
>TRBJ2-2|once|TRBV2|-
CASKPGTITGELFF
TGTGCCAGCAAGCCTGGGACAATCACCGGGGAGCTGTTTTTT
>TRBJ1-1|-|TRBV5-1|TRBD1
CASSPATGGEAEAFF
TGCGCCAGCAGCCCGGCGACAGGGGGAGAGGCTGAAGCTTTCTTT
>TRBJ2-7|-|TRBV7-9|TRBD1
CASSPISGTGAYEQYF
TGTGCCAGCAGCCCCATTTCCGGGACAGGGGCCTACGAACAGTACTTC
>TRBJ2-7|-|TRBV2|TRBD2
CASSERGAYEQYF
TGTGCCAGCAGTGAGCGGGGGGCGTACGAGCAGTACTTC
>TRBJ1-6|-|TRBV5-5|-
CASTLVPGEYNSPLHF
TGTGCCAGCACCCTCGTGCCCGGGGAATATAATTCACCCCTCCACTTT
>TRBJ2-2|-|TRBV6-1|TRBD1
CASSEALGQGSTGELFF
TGCGCCAGCAGTGAAGCATTGGGACAGGGCTCGACCGGGGAGCTGTTTTTT
>TRBJ1-6|once|TRBV28|TRBD1
CAGGRDRGLSPLHF
TGTGCCGGGGGCCGGGACAGGGGGCTGTCACCCCTCCACTTT
>TRBJ2-4|-|TRBV19|-
CASTTTGFENIQYF
TGTGCCAGTACCACGACAGGTTTCGAAAACATTCAGTACTTC
>TRBJ1-2|-|TRBV9|-
CASTVSFGGGYTF
TGTGCCAGCACCGTCTCTTTTGGAGGTGGCTACACCTTC
>TRBJ1-3|-|TRBV14|TRBD1
CAFLAGQGLGNTIYF
TGTGCCTTTCTAGCCGGACAGGGTCTTGGAAACACCATATATTTT
>TRBJ1-2|-|TRBV2|-
CASSLLKTFGYTF
TGTGCCAGCAGTCTCCTAAAGACATTCGGCTACACCTTC
>TRBJ1-4|-|TRBV18|-
CASSPPGQSNEKLFF
TGTGCCAGCTCACCACCCGGACAGAGTAATGAAAAACTGTTTTTT